The text below deals with one T cell receptor (beta chain). The antigen is not known. It was with 60 Vbeta and 13 Jbeta primers that the PCR ran. Measured with immunoSEQ multiplex PCR; TCRdb has only the in-frame clones, and not every one. This sample's clone table lists 50,000 to 70,000 clones. The CDR3 spans 11 residues. The germline V and J ends were trimmed by 6 bases and 6 bases, with 12 bases remaining between them. Germline lookup yields CDR1 SQVTM and CDR2 ANQGSEA. The data stem from a study of cytomegalovirus exposure and HLA in healthy donors. Study-level points and caveats: According to the study, roughly 160 TCR beta chains were cytomegalovirus-associated. TCR beta V- and J-gene trimming was later associated with a missense DCLRE1C variant. Most CMV-associated TCR beta chains were later found to appear HLA-restricted.

The sequence was collected from a male donor in good health and CMV-seronegative. The material sequenced was PBMCs. The V call is TRBV29-1, the J call TRBJ2-7; D possibly corresponds to TRBD2 (6 bases). This chain's CDR3 is CSVSEGAEQYF. DNA of the CDR3: TGCAGCGTGTCGGAGGGTGCCGAGCAGTACTTC.